This T cell receptor beta chain was observed in a study of blood T cell repertoires in COVID-19. Study-wide context: COVID-19 samples from acute and convalescent phases originated in the United States, Italy and Spain. Nucleic acid was either cDNA or gDNA, and it came from T cells, B-cell-depleted T cells, or PBMCs.

This CDR3 spans 17 amino acids. Trimming shortened V by 0 bases and J by 2 bases, and 13 bases separated the two germline ends. The V gene's germline CDR1 is LNHNV and CDR2 YYDKDF (reference sequence). Per the original data handling: Amplification from reference gene primers served as the basis for estimated nucleated cell counts. Sequenced by immunoSEQ multiplex PCR; TCRdb stores in-frame clones only, minus some. V and J calls plus clone size are reproduced from that table; the DNA served to infer D and trimming. This repertoire shows about 270,000 clones, 70% to 85% found once; its top ten account for roughly 1.5%. Enrolled during active infection, Seattle patients were then followed longitudinally.

Sequencing was done on a sample of peripheral blood. This sequence originates from a human donor with COVID-19, enrolled during active disease. The donor label of this sample is uncertain. The chain employs TRBV15 and TRBJ1-4, with D possibly being TRBD1 (5 bases). In DNA form, the CDR3 reads TGTGCCACCAGCAGAGACGGTGTGGGGGGTACTAATGAAAAACTGTTTTTT. This gives the protein CATSRDGVGGTNEKLFF.